These 10 T cell receptor beta chains came from one sample sequenced in a study of blood T cell repertoires in COVID-19. Profiling relied on immunoSEQ multiplex PCR, and the TCRdb table lists in-frame clones only, not all of them. The table has roughly 420,000 clones, roughly 88% seen once. The sequenced sample was PBMCs or T cells enriched from blood (not recorded which). These receptors were taken from a woman aged 25 to 39 with acute COVID-19.

This sequence joins TRBV28 and TRBJ1-4, with TRBD1 matching 7 bases. V lost 6 bases, J lost 3 bases, and 1 base stayed unmatched. CDR1 is MDHEN, CDR2 SYDVKM, per germline. CDR3 length: 13 residues. DNA for the CDR3: TGTGCCAGCAGGGGACAGCCTAATGAAAAACTGTTTTTT. This gives the protein CASRGQPNEKLFF.

The chain couples TRBV28 to TRBJ2-7; D is unclear. The V and J ends lost 4 bases and 2 bases respectively, with 12 bases between them. CDR1 and CDR2 (germline): MDHEN, SYDVKM. The CDR3 totals 14 residues. CDR3 nucleotide sequence: TGTGCCAGCAGTTATCCAGGCTCAACCTACGAGCAGTACTTC. Residues: CASSYPGSTYEQYF.

The chain employs TRBV5-6 and TRBJ2-4; possible D gene TRBD2, 6 bases. CDR3 size: 13 residues. Germline values: CDR1 SGHDT, CDR2 YYEEEE. The V end lost 6 bases, the J end lost 8 bases, and 15 bases lay between the germline ends. The CDR3 DNA reads as TGTGCCAGCACCGGGACCAGGAGGGACATTCAGTACTTC. Its protein product is CASTGTRRDIQYF. Drawing the rest from reference TRBV5-6 and TRBJ2-4, the complete variable domain is DAGVTQSPTHLIKTRGQQVTLRCSPKSGHDTVSWYQQALGQGPQFIFQYYEEEERQRGNFPDRFSGHQFPNYSSELNVNALLLGDSALYLCASTGTRRDIQYFGAGTRLSVL.

This clone was picked up one time. The V gene is TRBV7-9, the J gene TRBJ1-2; TRBD1 is a possible D gene (6 bases). The V and J ends lost 2 bases and 1 base respectively, with 8 bases between them. This CDR3 is built from 14 residues. Germline lookup yields CDR1 SEHNR and CDR2 FQNEAQ (reference sequence). The CDR3 DNA reads TGTGCCAGCAGCTTAAAGGACAGTAACTATGGCTACACCTTC. This gives the protein CASSLKDSNYGYTF.

The V call is TRBV11-3, the J call TRBJ2-3; the match to TRBD1 covers 9 bases. The CDR3 contains 15 residues. CDR1 and CDR2 (germline): SGHNT, YENEEA. With 5 bases clipped from V and 9 bases from J, the junction kept 12 bases outside the gene matches. CDR3 sequence (DNA): TGTGCCAGCAGCCTGGGGGGACAGGGAGTGGGGACGCAGTATTTT. It specifies CASSLGGQGVGTQYF. Full variable domain (outside the CDR3, taken from reference TRBV11-3 and TRBJ2-3): EAGVVQSPRYKIIEKKQPVAFWCNPISGHNTLYWYLQNLGQGPELLIRYENEEAVDDSQLPKDRFSAERLKGVDSTLKIQPAELGDSAVYLCASSLGGQGVGTQYFGPGTRLTVL.

CDR3 DNA sequence: TGTGCCAGCAGTGCCTGGGCAGGGGAGATGGGAAACACCATATATTTT. Protein: CASSAWAGEMGNTIYF. The gene calls are TRBV6-1 and TRBJ1-3; tentative D call: TRBD1 (6 bases). V lost 4 bases and J 4 bases, leaving 17 bases between the germline ends. The CDR3 is 16 residues long. Germline CDR1 is MNHNS and CDR2 is SASEGT.

V usage is TRBV5-1 and J usage is TRBJ2-5; 7 positions match TRBD1. CDR1 is SGHRS, CDR2 YFSETQ, per germline. The CDR3 totals 14 residues. After removal of 3 bases from V and 3 bases from J, the junction contained 5 bases not matched to a gene. CDR3 DNA sequence: TGCGCCAGCAGCTGGGGACAGCAAAAAGAGACCCAGTACTTC. Encoded protein: CASSWGQQKETQYF.

In its sample, this clone was seen once. J is TRBJ1-1 and V is TRBV7-9; 8 positions agree with TRBD1. The V and J ends lost 5 bases and 6 bases, in that order; junction bases with no gene match: 11. Germline V CDR1 and CDR2: SEHNR, FQNEAQ (reference sequence). The CDR3 runs 15 residues. The CDR3 DNA follows: TGTGCCAGCAGCCCCACCCGACAGGGGCATGCTGAAGCTTTCTTT. Translated, it gives CASSPTRQGHAEAFF.

The rearrangement joins TRBV6-2 or TRBV6-3 to TRBJ2-1, with D tentatively TRBD1 (6 bases). This CDR3 has 16 amino acids. Germline V gives CDR1 MNHEY, CDR2 SVGEGT. The V end was cut by 2 bases, the J end by 1 base, with 12 bases between. The CDR3 is CASSYNRENSYNEQFF. CDR3 sequence (DNA): TGTGCCAGCAGTTACAACAGGGAGAATTCCTACAATGAGCAGTTCTTC.

This clone was found once. V usage is TRBV27 and J usage is TRBJ2-7; D perhaps matches TRBD2 (6 bases). This CDR3 spans 16 amino acids. Trimming cost V 4 bases and J 1 base, with 17 bases left between them. CDR1 MNHEY and CDR2 SMNVEV come from the germline V gene (reference sequence). The DNA for the CDR3 is TGTGCCAGCAGTTCTGGAGGGAACCTCGGGTCCTACGAGCAGTACTTC. Translation: CASSSGGNLGSYEQYF.